Listed below are T cell receptor beta chains from one sample, sequenced in a study of response to subunit inactivated influenza vaccine. TCRdb reprocessed the RT-PCR reads via MiXCR and lists one record per CDR3 protein. The table has about 500,000 distinct CDR3 sequences, around 7.7% seen once; the top ten hold less than 15%. Source: PBMCs from blood, taken about 24 months after vaccination. Receptors were obtained from a man aged 45 to 70 who received an inactivated influenza vaccine. Each CDR3 is given without its conserved first and last residue. Each record gives: D gene, V gene, CDR3 protein. The D gene is left open where the match is weak.

d_call: TRBD2; v_call: TRBV28; cdr3_aa: ATQGRGLEQY
d_call: TRBD1; v_call: TRBV15; cdr3_aa: ATSRGGQGNEQY
d_call: TRBD1; v_call: TRBV6-2/TRBV6-3; cdr3_aa: ASSYNAGTGDNTEAF
d_call: NA; v_call: TRBV7-8; cdr3_aa: ASSLETWAETQY
d_call: TRBD2; v_call: TRBV6-5; cdr3_aa: ASSYSLSLAGGDTQY
d_call: NA; v_call: TRBV7-9; cdr3_aa: ASSSNTGGWWNEQF
d_call: NA; v_call: TRBV4-2; cdr3_aa: ARSTAGSQETQY
d_call: NA; v_call: TRBV7-7; cdr3_aa: ASSPRAGASTGELF
d_call: NA; v_call: TRBV4-2; cdr3_aa: ASSLTGPIYGYT
d_call: TRBD1; v_call: TRBV5-6; cdr3_aa: ASKANGGQGGNEQF
d_call: TRBD1; v_call: TRBV6-5; cdr3_aa: ASSYFPGTGRKNTEAF
d_call: TRBD2; v_call: TRBV20-1; cdr3_aa: SATPGGGRAREQY
d_call: NA; v_call: TRBV18; cdr3_aa: ASSPGSGLTEAF
d_call: NA; v_call: TRBV20-1; cdr3_aa: SATGRKRTDTQY
d_call: NA; v_call: TRBV5-4; cdr3_aa: ASSVTTGWEETQY
d_call: TRBD2; v_call: TRBV5-5; cdr3_aa: ASTGTSGVSYNEQF
d_call: TRBD2; v_call: TRBV20-1; cdr3_aa: SARVGGGYNEQF
d_call: NA; v_call: TRBV10-3; cdr3_aa: AISEGLGLGRPNTEAF
d_call: TRBD2; v_call: TRBV6-1; cdr3_aa: ASRLAGSSYNEQF
d_call: NA; v_call: TRBV12-3/TRBV12-4; cdr3_aa: ASRATGHWNTEAF
d_call: TRBD2; v_call: TRBV12-3/TRBV12-4; cdr3_aa: ASSLGRAGGVNNEQF
d_call: NA; v_call: TRBV7-6; cdr3_aa: ASSKAPGLQETQY
d_call: NA; v_call: TRBV12-3/TRBV12-4; cdr3_aa: ASSFWQGRDYGYT
d_call: NA; v_call: TRBV12-3/TRBV12-4; cdr3_aa: ASSLTGPSTEAF
d_call: NA; v_call: TRBV7-2; cdr3_aa: ASSLGGGRSNQPQH
d_call: NA; v_call: TRBV20-1; cdr3_aa: SAGGHRIEQF
d_call: TRBD1; v_call: TRBV29-1; cdr3_aa: SGRETGVRETQY
d_call: TRBD1; v_call: TRBV9; cdr3_aa: ASSNRGGYT